This T cell receptor (beta chain) emerged from a study of OX40 agonist ivuxolimab in advanced cancers. Study summary: Three patients, one with hepatocellular carcinoma and two with cutaneous melanoma, achieved partial responses.

Study-wide points: CD8+ T cells averaged more expanded clones than CD4+.

With regard to this clone: The antigen is unknown.

Profiled with immunoSEQ multiplex PCR; TCRdb holds only in-frame clones, not every one. This repertoire shows roughly 26,000 clones, over 60% found once; its top ten account for approximately 15%. The sequence derives from an adult with an advanced solid tumor such as melanoma, head and neck, liver or kidney cancer. Sample: CD4+ or CD8+ T cells sorted from blood, taken in a trial of the OX40 agonist ivuxolimab.

The CDR3 region has the DNA TGTGCCAGTATTAGGGGTAAAACAACTAATGAAAAACTGTTTTTT. It is translated as CASIRGKTTNEKLFF. V gene TRBV19 combines with J gene TRBJ1-4, with D possibly matching TRBD1 (5 bases). Trimming removed 7 bases at V and 0 bases at J, with 12 bases between. The CDR3 is 15 residues long. In germline, CDR1 is LNHDA, CDR2 SQIVND (reference sequence).